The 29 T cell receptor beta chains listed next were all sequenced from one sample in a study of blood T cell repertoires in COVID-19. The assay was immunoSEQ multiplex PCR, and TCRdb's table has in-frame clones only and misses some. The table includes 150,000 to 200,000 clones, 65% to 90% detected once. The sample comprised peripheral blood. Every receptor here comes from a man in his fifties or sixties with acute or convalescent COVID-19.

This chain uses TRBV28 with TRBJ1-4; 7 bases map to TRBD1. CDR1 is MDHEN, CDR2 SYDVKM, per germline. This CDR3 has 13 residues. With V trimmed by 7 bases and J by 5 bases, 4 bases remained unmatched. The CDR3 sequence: CASTLDRNEKLFF. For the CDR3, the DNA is TGTGCCAGCACCCTGGACAGGAATGAAAAACTGTTTTTT.

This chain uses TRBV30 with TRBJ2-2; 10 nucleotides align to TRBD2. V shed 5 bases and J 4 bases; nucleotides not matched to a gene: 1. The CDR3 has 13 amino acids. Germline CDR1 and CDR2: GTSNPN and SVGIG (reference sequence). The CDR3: CAWSSGGTGELFF. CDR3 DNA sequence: TGTGCCTGGTCTAGCGGGGGCACCGGGGAGCTGTTTTTT.

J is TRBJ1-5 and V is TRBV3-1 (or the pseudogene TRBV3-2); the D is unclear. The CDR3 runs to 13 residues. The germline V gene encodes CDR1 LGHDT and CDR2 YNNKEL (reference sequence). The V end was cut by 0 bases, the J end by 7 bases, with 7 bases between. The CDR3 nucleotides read TGTGCCAGCAGCCAAGACGTTGTCCAGCCCCAGCATTTT. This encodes CASSQDVVQPQHF.

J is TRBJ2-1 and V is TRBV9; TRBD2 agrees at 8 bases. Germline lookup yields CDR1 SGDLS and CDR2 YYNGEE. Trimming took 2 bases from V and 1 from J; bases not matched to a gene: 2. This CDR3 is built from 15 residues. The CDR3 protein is CASSVRGRSYNEQFF. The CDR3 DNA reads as TGTGCCAGCAGCGTTCGCGGGAGGTCCTACAATGAGCAGTTCTTC. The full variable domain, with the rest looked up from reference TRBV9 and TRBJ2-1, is DSGVTQTPKHLITATGQRVTLRCSPRSGDLSVYWYQQSLDQGLQFLIQYYNGEERAKGNILERFSAQQFPDLHSELNLSSLELGDSALYFCASSVRGRSYNEQFFGPGTRLTVL.

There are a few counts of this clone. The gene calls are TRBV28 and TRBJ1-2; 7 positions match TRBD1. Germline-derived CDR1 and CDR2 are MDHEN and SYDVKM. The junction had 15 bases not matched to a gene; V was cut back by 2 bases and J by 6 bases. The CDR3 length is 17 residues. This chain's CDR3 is CASSLTGELGLADGYTF. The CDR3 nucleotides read TGTGCCAGCAGTTTAACAGGGGAATTGGGCCTAGCCGATGGCTACACCTTC.

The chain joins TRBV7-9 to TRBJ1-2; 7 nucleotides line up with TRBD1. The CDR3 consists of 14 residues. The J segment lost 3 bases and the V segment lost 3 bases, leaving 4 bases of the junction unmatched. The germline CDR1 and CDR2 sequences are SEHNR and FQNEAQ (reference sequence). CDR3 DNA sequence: TGTGCCAGCAGCTTCCAGGGGGGTGACTATGGCTACACCTTC. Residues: CASSFQGGDYGYTF.

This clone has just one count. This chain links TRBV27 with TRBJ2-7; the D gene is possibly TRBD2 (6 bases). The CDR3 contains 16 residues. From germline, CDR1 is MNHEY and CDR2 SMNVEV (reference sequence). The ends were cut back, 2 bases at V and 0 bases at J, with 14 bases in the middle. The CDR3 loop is CASSLLRGGFSYEQYF. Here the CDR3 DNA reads TGTGCCAGCAGTTTACTGCGGGGTGGTTTCTCCTACGAGCAGTACTTC.

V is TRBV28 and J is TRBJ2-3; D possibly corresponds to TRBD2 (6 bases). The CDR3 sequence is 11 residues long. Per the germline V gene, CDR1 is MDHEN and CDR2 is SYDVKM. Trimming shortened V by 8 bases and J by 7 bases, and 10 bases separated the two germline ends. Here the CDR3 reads CASSRENTQYF. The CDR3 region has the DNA TGTGCCAGCTCCCGGGAGAATACGCAGTATTTT.

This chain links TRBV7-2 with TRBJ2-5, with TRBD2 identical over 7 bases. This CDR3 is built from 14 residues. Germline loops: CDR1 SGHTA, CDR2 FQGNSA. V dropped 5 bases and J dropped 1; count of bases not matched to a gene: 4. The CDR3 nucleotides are TGTGCCAGCAGCACCCTAGCGGTCCAAGAGACCCAGTACTTC. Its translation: CASSTLAVQETQYF.

Here the CDR3 DNA reads TGTGCCAGCAGCTTCCAAGGGGACAGGGAGAGGTATGGCTACACCTTC. Translated, it gives CASSFQGDRERYGYTF. The chain uses TRBV5-6 and TRBJ1-2; TRBD1 matches 9 bases. Per the germline V gene, CDR1 is SGHDT and CDR2 is YYEEEE. With V trimmed by 2 bases and J by 5 bases, 10 bases remained unmatched. This CDR3 comprises 16 residues.

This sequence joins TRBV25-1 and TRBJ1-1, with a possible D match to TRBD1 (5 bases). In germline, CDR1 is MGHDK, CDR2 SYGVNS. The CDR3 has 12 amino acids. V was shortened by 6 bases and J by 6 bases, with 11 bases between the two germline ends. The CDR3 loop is CASSRPGPEAFF. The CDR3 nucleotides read TGTGCCAGCAGCAGGCCAGGGCCTGAAGCTTTCTTT. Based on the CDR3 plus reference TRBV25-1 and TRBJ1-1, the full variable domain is EADIYQTPRYLVIGTGKKITLECSQTMGHDKMYWYQQDPGMELHLIHYSYGVNSTEKGDLSSESTVSRIRTEHFPLTLESARPSHTSQYLCASSRPGPEAFFGQGTRLTVV.

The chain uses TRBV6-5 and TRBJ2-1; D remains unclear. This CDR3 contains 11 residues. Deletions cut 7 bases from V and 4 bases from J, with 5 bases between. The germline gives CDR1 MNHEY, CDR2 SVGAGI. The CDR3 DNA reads TGTGCCAGCACAGTATACAATGAGCAGTTCTTC. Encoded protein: CASTVYNEQFF.

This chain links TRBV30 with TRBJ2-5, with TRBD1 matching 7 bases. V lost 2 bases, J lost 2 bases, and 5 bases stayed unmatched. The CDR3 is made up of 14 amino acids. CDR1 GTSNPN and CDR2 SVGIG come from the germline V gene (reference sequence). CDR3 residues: CAWSRGQIQETQYF. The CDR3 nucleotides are TGTGCCTGGAGTAGGGGACAGATACAAGAGACCCAGTACTTC.

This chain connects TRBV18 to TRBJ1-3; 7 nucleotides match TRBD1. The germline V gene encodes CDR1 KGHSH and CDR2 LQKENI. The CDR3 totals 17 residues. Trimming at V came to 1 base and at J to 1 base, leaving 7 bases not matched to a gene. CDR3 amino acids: CASSPLPSDRSGNTIYF. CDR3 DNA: TGTGCCAGCTCACCACTTCCATCGGACAGGTCTGGAAACACCATATATTTT.

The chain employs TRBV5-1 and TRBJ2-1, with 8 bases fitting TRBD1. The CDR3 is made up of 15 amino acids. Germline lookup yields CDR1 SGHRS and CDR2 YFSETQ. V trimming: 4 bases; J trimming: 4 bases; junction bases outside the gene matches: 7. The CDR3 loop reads CASSEQGGGYNEQFF. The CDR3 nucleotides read TGCGCCAGCAGCGAACAGGGGGGCGGGTACAATGAGCAGTTCTTC.

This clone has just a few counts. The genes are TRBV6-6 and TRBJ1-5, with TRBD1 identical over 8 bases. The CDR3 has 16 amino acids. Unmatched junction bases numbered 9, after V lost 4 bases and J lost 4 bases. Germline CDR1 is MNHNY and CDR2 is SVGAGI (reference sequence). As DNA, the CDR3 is TGTGCCAGCAGTTCGAAACCGGGACAGGAAAATCAGCCCCAGCATTTT. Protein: CASSSKPGQENQPQHF.

This CDR3 reads CSVVLAGVRTGELFF. CDR3 DNA: TGCAGCGTTGTCCTAGCGGGAGTTCGGACCGGGGAGCTGTTTTTT. V and J are TRBV29-1 and TRBJ2-2; TRBD2 aligns across 10 bases. V lost 4 bases, J lost 5 bases, and 7 bases stayed unmatched. From germline, CDR1 is SQVTM and CDR2 ANQGSEA. The CDR3 runs 15 residues.

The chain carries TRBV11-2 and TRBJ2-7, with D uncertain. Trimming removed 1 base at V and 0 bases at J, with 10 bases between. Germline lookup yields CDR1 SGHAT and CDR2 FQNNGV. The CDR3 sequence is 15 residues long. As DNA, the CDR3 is TGTGCCAGCAGCTTAGTCACGATGAGCTCCTACGAGCAGTACTTC. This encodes CASSLVTMSSYEQYF.

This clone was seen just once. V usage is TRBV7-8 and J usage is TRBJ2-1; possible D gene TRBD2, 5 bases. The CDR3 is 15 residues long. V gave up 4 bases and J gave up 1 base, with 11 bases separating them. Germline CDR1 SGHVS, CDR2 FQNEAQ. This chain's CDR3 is CASSSGRRSYNEQFF. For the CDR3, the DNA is TGTGCCAGCAGCTCCGGCCGGAGGTCCTACAATGAGCAGTTCTTC. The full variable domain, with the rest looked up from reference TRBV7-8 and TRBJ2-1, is GAGVSQSPRYKVAKRGQDVALRCDPISGHVSLFWYQQALGQGPEFLTYFQNEAQLDKSGLPSDRFFAERPEGSVSTLKIQRTQQEDSAVYLCASSSGRRSYNEQFFGPGTRLTVL.

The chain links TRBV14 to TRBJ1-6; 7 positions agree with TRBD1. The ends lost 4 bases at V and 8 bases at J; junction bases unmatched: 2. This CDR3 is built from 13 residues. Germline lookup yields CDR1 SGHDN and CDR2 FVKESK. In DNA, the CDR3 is TGTGCCAGCAGCCGGGACAGTTATTCACCCCTCCACTTT. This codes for CASSRDSYSPLHF.

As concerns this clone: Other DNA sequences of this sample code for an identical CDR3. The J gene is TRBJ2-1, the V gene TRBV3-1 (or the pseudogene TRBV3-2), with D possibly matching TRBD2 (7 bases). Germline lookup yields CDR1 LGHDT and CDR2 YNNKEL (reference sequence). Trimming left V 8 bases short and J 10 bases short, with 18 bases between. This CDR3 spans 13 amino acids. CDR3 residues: CASATGAGAEQFF. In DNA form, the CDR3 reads TGTGCCAGCGCGACGGGGGCGGGGGCAGAGCAGTTCTTC.

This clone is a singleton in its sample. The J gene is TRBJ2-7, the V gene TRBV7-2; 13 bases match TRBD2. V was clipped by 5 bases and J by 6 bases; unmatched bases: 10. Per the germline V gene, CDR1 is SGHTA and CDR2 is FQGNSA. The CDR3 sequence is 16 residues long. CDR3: CASSPRTSGRTGEQYF. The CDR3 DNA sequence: TGTGCCAGCAGCCCTCGGACTAGCGGGAGAACGGGCGAGCAGTACTTC.

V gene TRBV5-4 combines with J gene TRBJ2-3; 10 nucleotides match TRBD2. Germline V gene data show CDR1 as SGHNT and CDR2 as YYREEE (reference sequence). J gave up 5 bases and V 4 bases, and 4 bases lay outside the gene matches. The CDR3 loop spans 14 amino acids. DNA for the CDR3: TGTGCCAGCAGCATAGCGGGAGGTCGAGATACGCAGTATTTT. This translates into CASSIAGGRDTQYF. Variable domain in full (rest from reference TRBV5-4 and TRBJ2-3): ETGVTQSPTHLIKTRGQQVTLRCSSQSGHNTVSWYQQALGQGPQFIFQYYREEENGRGNFPPRFSGLQFPNYSSELNVNALELDDSALYLCASSIAGGRDTQYFGPGTRLTVL.

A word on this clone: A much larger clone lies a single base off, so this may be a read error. The CDR3 region has the DNA TGTGCCAGCAGTTGGACAGACTCCTACGAGCAGTACTTC. Translation gives CASSWTDSYEQYF. This chain links TRBV12-3 or TRBV12-4 with TRBJ2-7; D perhaps matches TRBD1 (6 bases). This CDR3 is 13 amino acids long. V lost 4 bases, J lost 0 bases, and 7 bases lay in between.

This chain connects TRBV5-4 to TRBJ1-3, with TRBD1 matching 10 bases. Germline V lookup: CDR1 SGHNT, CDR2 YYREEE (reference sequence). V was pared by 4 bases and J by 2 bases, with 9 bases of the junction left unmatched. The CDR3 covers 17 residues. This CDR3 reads CASSPGQGMLAGNTIYF. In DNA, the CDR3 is TGTGCCAGCAGCCCGGGACAGGGGATGTTGGCTGGAAACACCATATATTTT.

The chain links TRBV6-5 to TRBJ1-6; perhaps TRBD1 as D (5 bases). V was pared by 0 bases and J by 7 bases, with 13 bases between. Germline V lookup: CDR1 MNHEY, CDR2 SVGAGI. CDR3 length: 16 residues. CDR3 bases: TGTGCCAGCAGTTACTCGAGCGGGGCCCCAAATTCACCCCTCCACTTT. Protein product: CASSYSSGAPNSPLHF.

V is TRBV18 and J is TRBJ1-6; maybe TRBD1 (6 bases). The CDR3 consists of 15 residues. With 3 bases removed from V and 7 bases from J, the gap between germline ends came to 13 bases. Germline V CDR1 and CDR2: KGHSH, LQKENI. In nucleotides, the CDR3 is TGTGCCAGCTCACCGTCAGGGGTCACCAATTCACCCCTCCACTTT. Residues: CASSPSGVTNSPLHF. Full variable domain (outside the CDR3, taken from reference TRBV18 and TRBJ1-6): NAGVMQNPRHLVRRRGQEARLRCSPMKGHSHVYWYRQLPEEGLKFMVYLQKENIIDESGMPKERFSAEFPKEGPSILRIQQVVRGDSAAYFCASSPSGVTNSPLHFGNGTRLTVT.

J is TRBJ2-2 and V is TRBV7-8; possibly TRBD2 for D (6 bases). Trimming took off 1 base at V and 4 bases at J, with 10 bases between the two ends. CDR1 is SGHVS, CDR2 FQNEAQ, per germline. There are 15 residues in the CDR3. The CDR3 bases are TGTGCCAGCAGCTTAGTTGGGGGGATCACCGGGGAGCTGTTTTTT. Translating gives CASSLVGGITGELFF.

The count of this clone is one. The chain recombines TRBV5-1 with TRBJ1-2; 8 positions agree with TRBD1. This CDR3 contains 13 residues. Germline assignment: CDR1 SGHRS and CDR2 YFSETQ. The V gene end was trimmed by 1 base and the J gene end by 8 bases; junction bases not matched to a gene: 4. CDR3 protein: CASSLIQGVGYTF. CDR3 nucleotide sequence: TGCGCCAGCAGCTTGATACAGGGGGTGGGCTACACCTTC.